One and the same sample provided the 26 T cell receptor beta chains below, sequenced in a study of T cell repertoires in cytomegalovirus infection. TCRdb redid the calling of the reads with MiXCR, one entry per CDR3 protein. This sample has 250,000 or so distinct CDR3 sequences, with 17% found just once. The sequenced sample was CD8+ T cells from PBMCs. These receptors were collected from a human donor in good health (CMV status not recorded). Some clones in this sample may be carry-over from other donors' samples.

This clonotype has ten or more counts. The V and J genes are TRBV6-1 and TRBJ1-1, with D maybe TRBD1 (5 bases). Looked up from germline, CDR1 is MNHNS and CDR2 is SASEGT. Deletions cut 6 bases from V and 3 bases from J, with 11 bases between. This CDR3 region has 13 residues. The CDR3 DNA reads TGTGCCAGCAGACCGGGACGGCACACTGAAGCTTTCTTT. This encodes CASRPGRHTEAFF.

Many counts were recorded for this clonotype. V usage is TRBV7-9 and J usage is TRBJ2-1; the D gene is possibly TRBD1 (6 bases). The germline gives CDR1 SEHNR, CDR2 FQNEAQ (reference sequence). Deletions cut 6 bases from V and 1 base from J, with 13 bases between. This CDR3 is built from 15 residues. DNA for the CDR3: TGTGCCAGCAGGCCCGAGGGGGAATCCTACAATGAGCAGTTCTTC. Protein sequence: CASRPEGESYNEQFF.

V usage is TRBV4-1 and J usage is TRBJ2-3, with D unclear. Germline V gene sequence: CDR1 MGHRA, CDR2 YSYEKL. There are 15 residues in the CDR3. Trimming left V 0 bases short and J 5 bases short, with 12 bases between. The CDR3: CASSQEGSVVDTQYF. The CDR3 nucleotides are TGCGCCAGCAGCCAAGAAGGCAGCGTGGTAGATACGCAGTATTTT.

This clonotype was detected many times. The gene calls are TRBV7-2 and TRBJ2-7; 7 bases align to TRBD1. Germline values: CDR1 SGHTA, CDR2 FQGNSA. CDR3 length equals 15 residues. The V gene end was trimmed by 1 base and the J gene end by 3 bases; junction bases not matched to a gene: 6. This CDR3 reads CASSLGTGVSYEQYF. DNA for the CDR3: TGTGCCAGCAGCTTAGGCACAGGGGTGAGCTACGAGCAGTACTTC.

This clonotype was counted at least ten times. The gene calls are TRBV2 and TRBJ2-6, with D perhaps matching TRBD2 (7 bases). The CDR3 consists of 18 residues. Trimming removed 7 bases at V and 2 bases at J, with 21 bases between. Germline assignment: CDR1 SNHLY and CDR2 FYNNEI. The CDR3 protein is CASTWEGGTLAGANVLTF. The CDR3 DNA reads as TGTGCCAGCACCTGGGAGGGGGGAACTCTCGCTGGGGCCAACGTCCTGACTTTC.

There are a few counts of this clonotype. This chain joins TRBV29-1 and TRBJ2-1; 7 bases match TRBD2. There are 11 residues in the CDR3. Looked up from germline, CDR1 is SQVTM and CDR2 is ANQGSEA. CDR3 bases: TGCACCTCAACCAGGGAGGGTGAGCAGTTCTTC. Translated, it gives CTSTREGEQFF.

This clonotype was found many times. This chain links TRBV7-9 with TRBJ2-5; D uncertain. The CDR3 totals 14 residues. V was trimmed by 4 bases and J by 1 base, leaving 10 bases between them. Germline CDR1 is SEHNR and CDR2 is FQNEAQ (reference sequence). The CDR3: CASSSASLQETQYF. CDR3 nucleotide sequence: TGTGCCAGCAGCTCCGCTTCCCTCCAAGAGACCCAGTACTTC. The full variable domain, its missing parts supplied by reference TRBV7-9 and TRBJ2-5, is DTGVSQNPRHKITKRGQNVTFRCDPISEHNRLYWYRQTLGQGPEFLTYFQNEAQLEKSRLLSDRFSAERPKGSFSTLEIQRTEQGDSAMYLCASSSASLQETQYFGPGTRLLVL.

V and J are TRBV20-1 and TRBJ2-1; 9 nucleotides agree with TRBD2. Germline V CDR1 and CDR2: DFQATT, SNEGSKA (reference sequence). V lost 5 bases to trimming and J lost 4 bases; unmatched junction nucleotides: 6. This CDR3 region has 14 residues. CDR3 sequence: CSAHGLANYNEQFF. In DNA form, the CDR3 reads TGCAGTGCTCACGGACTAGCGAATTACAATGAGCAGTTCTTC.

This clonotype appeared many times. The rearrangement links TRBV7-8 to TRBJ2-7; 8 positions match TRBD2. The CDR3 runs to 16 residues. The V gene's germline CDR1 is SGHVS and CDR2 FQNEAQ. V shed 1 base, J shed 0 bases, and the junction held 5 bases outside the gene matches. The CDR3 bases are TGTGCCAGCAGCTTAGAAACGCGGGGGGCCTCCTACGAGCAGTACTTC. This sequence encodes CASSLETRGASYEQYF.

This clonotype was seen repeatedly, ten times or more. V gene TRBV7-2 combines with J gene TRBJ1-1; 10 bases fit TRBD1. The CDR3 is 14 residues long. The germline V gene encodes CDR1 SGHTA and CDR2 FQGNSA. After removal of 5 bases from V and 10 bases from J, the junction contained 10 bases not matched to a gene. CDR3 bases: TGTGCCAGCAGCGACTCGGGGACAGGGGCTGTAGCTTTCTTT. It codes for CASSDSGTGAVAFF.

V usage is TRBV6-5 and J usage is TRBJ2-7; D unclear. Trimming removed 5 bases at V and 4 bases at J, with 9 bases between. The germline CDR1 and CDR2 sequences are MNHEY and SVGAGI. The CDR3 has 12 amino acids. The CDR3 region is CASSPVGYEQYF. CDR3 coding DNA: TGTGCCAGCAGTCCCGTTGGATACGAGCAGTACTTC.

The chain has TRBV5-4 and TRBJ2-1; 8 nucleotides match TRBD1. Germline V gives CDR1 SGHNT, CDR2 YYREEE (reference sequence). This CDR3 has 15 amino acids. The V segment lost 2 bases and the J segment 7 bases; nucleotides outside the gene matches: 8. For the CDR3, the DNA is TGTGCCAGCAGCTTCGGACAGGGAATAGATAATGAGCAGTTCTTC. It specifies CASSFGQGIDNEQFF.

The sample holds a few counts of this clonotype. The DNA for the CDR3 is TGTGCCAGCAGCAGGCTCTTTTCCGGGACTCTCACAGATACGCAGTATTTT. Encoded protein: CASSRLFSGTLTDTQYF. The V call is TRBV5-6, the J call TRBJ2-3; weak D call: TRBD2 (6 bases). Germline loops: CDR1 SGHDT, CDR2 YYEEEE. This CDR3 has 17 amino acids. Trimming removed 4 bases at V and 2 bases at J, with 20 bases between.

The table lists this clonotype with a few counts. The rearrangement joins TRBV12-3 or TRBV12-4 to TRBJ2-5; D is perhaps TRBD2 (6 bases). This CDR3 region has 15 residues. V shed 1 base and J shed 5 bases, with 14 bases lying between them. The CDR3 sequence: CASSLGTSFSETQYF. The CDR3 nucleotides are TGTGCCAGCAGTTTAGGCACTAGCTTTTCGGAGACCCAGTACTTC.

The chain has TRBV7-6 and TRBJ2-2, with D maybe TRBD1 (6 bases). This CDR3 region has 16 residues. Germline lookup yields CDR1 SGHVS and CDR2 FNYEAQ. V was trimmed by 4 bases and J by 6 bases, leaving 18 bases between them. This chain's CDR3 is CASSSDVGARAGELFF. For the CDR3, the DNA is TGTGCCAGCAGCTCCGACGTGGGGGCGAGGGCCGGGGAGCTGTTTTTT.

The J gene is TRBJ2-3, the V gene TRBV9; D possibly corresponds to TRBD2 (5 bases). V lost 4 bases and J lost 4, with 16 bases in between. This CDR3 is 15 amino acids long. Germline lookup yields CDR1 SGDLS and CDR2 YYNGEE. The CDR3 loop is CASSPTGSWADTQYF. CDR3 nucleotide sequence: TGTGCCAGCAGCCCCACGGGAAGTTGGGCAGATACGCAGTATTTT.

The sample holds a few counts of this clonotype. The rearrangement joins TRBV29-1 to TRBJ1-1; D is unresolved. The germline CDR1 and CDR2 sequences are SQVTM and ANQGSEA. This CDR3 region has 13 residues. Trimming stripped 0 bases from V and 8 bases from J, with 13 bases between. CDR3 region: CSVEDGEYPEAFF. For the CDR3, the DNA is TGCAGCGTTGAAGATGGGGAGTACCCAGAAGCTTTCTTT.

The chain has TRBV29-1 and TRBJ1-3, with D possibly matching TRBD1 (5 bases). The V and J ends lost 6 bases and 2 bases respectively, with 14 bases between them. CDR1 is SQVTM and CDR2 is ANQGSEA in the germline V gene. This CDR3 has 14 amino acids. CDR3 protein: CSVDAGSAGNTIYF. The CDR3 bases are TGCAGCGTGGACGCAGGGAGCGCTGGAAACACCATATATTTT.

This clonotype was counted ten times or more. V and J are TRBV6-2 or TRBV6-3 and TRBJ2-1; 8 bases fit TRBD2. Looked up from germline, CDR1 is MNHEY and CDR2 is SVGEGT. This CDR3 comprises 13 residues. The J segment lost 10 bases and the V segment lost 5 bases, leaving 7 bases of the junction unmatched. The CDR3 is CASSNGLAREQFF. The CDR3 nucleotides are TGTGCCAGCAGTAATGGACTAGCTCGCGAGCAGTTCTTC.

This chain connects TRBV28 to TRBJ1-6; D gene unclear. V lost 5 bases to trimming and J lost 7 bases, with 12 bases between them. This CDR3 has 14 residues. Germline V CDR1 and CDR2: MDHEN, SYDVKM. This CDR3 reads CASSPSRGNSPLHF. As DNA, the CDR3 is TGTGCCAGCAGTCCGAGTCGAGGGAATTCACCCCTCCACTTT.

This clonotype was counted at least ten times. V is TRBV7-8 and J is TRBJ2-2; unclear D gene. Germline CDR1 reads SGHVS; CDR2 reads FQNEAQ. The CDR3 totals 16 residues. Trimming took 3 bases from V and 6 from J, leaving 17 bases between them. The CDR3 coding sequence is TGTGCCAGCAGCTTTCTTGTCTCTAGTGTGTCCGGGGAGCTGTTTTTT. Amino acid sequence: CASSFLVSSVSGELFF.

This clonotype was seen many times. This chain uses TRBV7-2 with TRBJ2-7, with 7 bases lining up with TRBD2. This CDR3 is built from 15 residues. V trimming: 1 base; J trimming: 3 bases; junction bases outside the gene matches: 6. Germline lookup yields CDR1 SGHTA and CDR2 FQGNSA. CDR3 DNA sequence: TGTGCCAGCAGCTTAGTTGGCCGGGGGGTCTACGAGCAGTACTTC. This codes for CASSLVGRGVYEQYF.

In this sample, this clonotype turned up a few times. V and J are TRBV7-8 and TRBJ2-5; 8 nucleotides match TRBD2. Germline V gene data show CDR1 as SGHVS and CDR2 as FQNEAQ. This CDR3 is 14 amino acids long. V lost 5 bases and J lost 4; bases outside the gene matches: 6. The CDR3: CASSARGGGETQYF. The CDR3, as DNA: TGTGCCAGCAGCGCTCGGGGGGGGGGAGAGACCCAGTACTTC.

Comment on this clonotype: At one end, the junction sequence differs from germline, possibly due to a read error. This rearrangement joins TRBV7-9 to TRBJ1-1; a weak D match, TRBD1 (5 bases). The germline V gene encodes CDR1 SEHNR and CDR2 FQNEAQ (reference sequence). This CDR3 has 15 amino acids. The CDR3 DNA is TGTGCCCGCAGCTGGGAGGGACCGCCGGGCACTGAAGCTTTCTTT. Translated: CARSWEGPPGTEAFF. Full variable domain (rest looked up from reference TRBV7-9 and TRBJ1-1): DTGVSQNPRHKITKRGQNVTFRCDPISEHNRLYWYRQTLGQGPEFLTYFQNEAQLEKSRLLSDRFSAERPKGSFSTLEIQRTEQGDSAMYLCARSWEGPPGTEAFFGQGTRLTVV.

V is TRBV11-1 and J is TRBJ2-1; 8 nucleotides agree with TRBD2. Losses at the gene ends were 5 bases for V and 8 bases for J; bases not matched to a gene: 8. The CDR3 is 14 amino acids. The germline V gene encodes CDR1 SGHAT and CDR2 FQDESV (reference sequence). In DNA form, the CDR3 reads TGTGCCAGCAGCCCGGGACTAGTTGGTTATGAGCAGTTCTTC. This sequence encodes CASSPGLVGYEQFF.

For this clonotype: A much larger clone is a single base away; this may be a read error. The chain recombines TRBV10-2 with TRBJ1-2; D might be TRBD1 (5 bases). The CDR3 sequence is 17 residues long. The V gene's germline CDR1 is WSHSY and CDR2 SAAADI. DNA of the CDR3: TGCGCCAGCAGTGAGATTGCAGGGAACTTTCCAACTTATGGCAACACCTTC. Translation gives CASSEIAGNFPTYGNTF.